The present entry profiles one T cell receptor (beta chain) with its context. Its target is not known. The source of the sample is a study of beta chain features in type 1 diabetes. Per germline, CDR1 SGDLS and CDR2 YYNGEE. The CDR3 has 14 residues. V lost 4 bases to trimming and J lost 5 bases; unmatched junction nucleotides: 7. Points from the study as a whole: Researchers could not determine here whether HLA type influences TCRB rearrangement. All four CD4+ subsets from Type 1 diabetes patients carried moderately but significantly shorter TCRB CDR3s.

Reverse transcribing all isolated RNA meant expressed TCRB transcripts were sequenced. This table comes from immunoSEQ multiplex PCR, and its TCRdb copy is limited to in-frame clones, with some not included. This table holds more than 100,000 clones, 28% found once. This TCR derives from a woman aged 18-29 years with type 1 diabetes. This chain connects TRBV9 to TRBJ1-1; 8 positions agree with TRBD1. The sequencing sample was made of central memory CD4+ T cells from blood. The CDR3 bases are TGTGCCAGCAGCCGAGGACAGGGAAGGACTGAAGCTTTCTTT. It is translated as CASSRGQGRTEAFF.